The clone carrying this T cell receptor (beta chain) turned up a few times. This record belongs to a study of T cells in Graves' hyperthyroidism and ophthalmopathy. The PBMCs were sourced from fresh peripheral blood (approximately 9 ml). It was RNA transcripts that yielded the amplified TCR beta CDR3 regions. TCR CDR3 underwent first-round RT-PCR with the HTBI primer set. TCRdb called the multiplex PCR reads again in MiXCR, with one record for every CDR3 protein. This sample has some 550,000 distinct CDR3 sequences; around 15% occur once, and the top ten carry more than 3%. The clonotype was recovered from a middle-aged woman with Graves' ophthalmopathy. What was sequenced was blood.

CDR3 residues: CASSLAGDSIVSTEAFF. The CDR3 nucleotides read TGTGCCAGCAGCTTGGCCGGAGACAGCATCGTTTCTACTGAAGCTTTCTTT. The chain carries TRBV5-8 and TRBJ1-1, with D tentatively TRBD1 (5 bases). CDR1 and CDR2 from the germline V gene are SGHTS and YDEGEE. CDR3 length: 17 amino acids. V dropped 0 bases and J dropped 5 bases, with 20 bases sitting between them. Using reference TRBV5-8 and TRBJ1-1 for the parts outside the CDR3, the full variable domain is EAGVTQSPTHLIKTRGQQATLRCSPISGHTSVYWYQQALGLGLQFLLWYDEGEERNRGNFPPRFSGRQFPNYSSELNVNALELEDSALYLCASSLAGDSIVSTEAFFGQGTRLTVV.